This TCR beta chain was documented in a study of blood T cell repertoires in COVID-19. This CDR3 comprises 14 residues. Germline V lookup: CDR1 KGHSH, CDR2 LQKENI. V lost 3 bases to trimming and J lost 3 bases; unmatched junction nucleotides: 5. In the authors' workflow: From reference gene primer amplification, estimates of nucleated cell counts were derived. Clones were read by immunoSEQ multiplex PCR, and TCRdb kept only the in-frame ones, dropping some. That table supplies the V and J calls and clone size; D and trimming were determined from the DNA. This sample has approximately 260,000 clones, with 84% found just once.

J is TRBJ2-7 and V is TRBV18, with TRBD1 identical over 7 bases. The receptor's source is a human donor in a cohort sampled during active COVID-19. The sample comprised peripheral blood. The CDR3 nucleotides are TGTGCCAGCTCACCGACCGGGACAGTCTACGAGCAGTACTTC. Its protein product is CASSPTGTVYEQYF. Full variable domain (missing parts from reference TRBV18 and TRBJ2-7): NAGVMQNPRHLVRRRGQEARLRCSPMKGHSHVYWYRQLPEEGLKFMVYLQKENIIDESGMPKERFSAEFPKEGPSILRIQQVVRGDSAAYFCASSPTGTVYEQYFGPGTRLTVT.